Each of the 27 T cell receptor beta chains below was sequenced from the same sample in a study of cytomegalovirus exposure and HLA in healthy donors. The PCR employed 60 Vbeta primers together with 13 Jbeta primers. Assay used: immunoSEQ multiplex PCR; TCRdb lists only in-frame clones, some missing. The sample totals over 110,000 clones. The specimen was PBMCs. These receptors originate from a male donor in good health and CMV-seronegative.

V and J are TRBV4-3 and TRBJ2-7, with 9 nucleotides matching TRBD1. Germline values: CDR1 LGHNA, CDR2 YSLEER. V was pared by 4 bases and J by 5 bases, with 9 bases of the junction left unmatched. CDR3 length equals 15 residues. For the CDR3, the DNA is TGCGCCAGCAGCCTGGGACAGGGAATTGGAAACGAGCAGTACTTC. This codes for CASSLGQGIGNEQYF.

V gene TRBV7-2 combines with J gene TRBJ2-7; TRBD2 might be the D (6 bases). Per germline, CDR1 SGHTA and CDR2 FQGNSA. The CDR3 runs to 15 residues. V was shortened by 4 bases and J by 5 bases, with 18 bases between the two germline ends. CDR3 amino acids: CASSSRTGVVHEQYF. CDR3 DNA: TGTGCCAGCAGCTCCCGGACGGGGGTGGTACACGAGCAGTACTTC.

V usage is TRBV6-5 and J usage is TRBJ1-2; 7 nucleotides agree with TRBD1. The CDR3 extends over 13 amino acids. V trimming: 6 bases; J trimming: 2 bases; junction bases outside the gene matches: 3. CDR1 is MNHEY and CDR2 is SVGAGI in the germline V gene. The chain's CDR3 is CASRVTGNYGYTF. The CDR3 DNA reads as TGTGCCAGCAGAGTGACAGGGAACTATGGCTACACCTTC.

The chain joins TRBV7-8 to TRBJ2-1; D is unresolved. Germline V gene data show CDR1 as SGHVS and CDR2 as FQNEAQ. This CDR3 comprises 11 residues. The V end was cut by 1 base, the J end by 10 bases, with 5 bases between. CDR3 sequence reads: CASSLGVEQFF. CDR3 sequence (DNA): TGTGCCAGCAGCTTAGGTGTAGAGCAGTTCTTC.

This chain connects TRBV5-1 to TRBJ2-1, with 12 bases aligning to TRBD2. The length of the CDR3 is 15 residues. Germline V gene sequence: CDR1 SGHRS, CDR2 YFSETQ. V lost 4 bases to trimming and J lost 9 bases; unmatched junction nucleotides: 8. In DNA form, the CDR3 reads TGCGCCAGCAGCCCTCGACTAGCGGGAGAGGGTGAGCAGTTCTTC. Protein sequence: CASSPRLAGEGEQFF.

The chain employs TRBV30 and TRBJ2-7, with 8 positions matching TRBD1. J lost 1 base, V lost 4 bases, and 3 bases had no gene match. The CDR3 loop spans 13 amino acids. Germline CDR1 and CDR2: GTSNPN and SVGIG (reference sequence). CDR3 sequence (DNA): TGTGCCTGGAACAGGGGGGATTCCTACGAGCAGTACTTC. Protein sequence: CAWNRGDSYEQYF.

The chain employs TRBV5-5 and TRBJ2-5; D is unresolved. Germline values: CDR1 SGHKS, CDR2 YYEKEE (reference sequence). V lost 0 bases and J lost 1, with 4 bases in between. This CDR3 comprises 13 residues. CDR3 DNA sequence: TGTGCCAGCAGCTTGGGAGGCCAAGAGACCCAGTACTTC. This codes for CASSLGGQETQYF.

The CDR3 here is CASSSGLAVHEQYF. CDR3 DNA: TGTGCCAGCAGCTCGGGACTAGCGGTCCACGAGCAGTACTTC. The chain has TRBV7-2 and TRBJ2-7; TRBD2 matches at 11 bases. Germline V CDR1 and CDR2: SGHTA, FQGNSA. The V gene end was trimmed by 4 bases and the J gene end by 5 bases; junction bases not matched to a gene: 4. This CDR3 contains 14 residues.

The CDR3 DNA reads TGTGCCAGCAGTGGACAGGGAAGTGGTACTGAAGCTTTCTTT. It yields the protein CASSGQGSGTEAFF. The chain joins TRBV6-1 to TRBJ1-1, with 7 bases fitting TRBD1. CDR1 MNHNS and CDR2 SASEGT come from the germline V gene. V gave up 4 bases and J gave up 5 bases; unmatched junction bases: 7. There are 14 residues in the CDR3.

The rearrangement joins TRBV9 to TRBJ1-2; D not resolved. CDR3 length: 13 residues. Germline CDR1 is SGDLS and CDR2 is YYNGEE. The V end lost 0 bases, the J end lost 1 base, and 4 bases lay between the germline ends. In DNA form, the CDR3 reads TGTGCCAGCAGCGTAGACAATAACTATGGCTACACCTTC. Its translation is CASSVDNNYGYTF. Combining the CDR3 with reference TRBV9 and TRBJ1-2 gives the whole variable domain DSGVTQTPKHLITATGQRVTLRCSPRSGDLSVYWYQQSLDQGLQFLIQYYNGEERAKGNILERFSAQQFPDLHSELNLSSLELGDSALYFCASSVDNNYGYTFGSGTRLTVV.

The V gene is TRBV14, the J gene TRBJ1-2; TRBD1 might be the D (5 bases). V lost 5 bases, J lost 4 bases, and 11 bases lay in between. The CDR3 is made up of 13 amino acids. Germline CDR1 and CDR2: SGHDN and FVKESK. The CDR3 loop reads CASSAGVSYGYTF. The CDR3 DNA reads as TGTGCCAGCAGCGCGGGGGTCAGCTATGGCTACACCTTC.

This chain uses TRBV2 with TRBJ1-1, with D uncertain. Germline V gives CDR1 SNHLY, CDR2 FYNNEI. V was pared by 8 bases and J by 1 base, with 11 bases between. The CDR3 has 13 amino acids. The DNA for the CDR3 is TGTGCCAGCCTGCGGCCCTGGAACACTGAAGCTTTCTTT. Its protein product is CASLRPWNTEAFF.

The chain links TRBV5-6 to TRBJ1-5; 9 bases fit TRBD1. There are 17 residues in the CDR3. V shed 1 base, J shed 1 base, and the junction held 6 bases outside the gene matches. Germline V lookup: CDR1 SGHDT, CDR2 YYEEEE. The CDR3 sequence is CASSLSGTGWSNQPQHF. The DNA of the CDR3 is TGTGCCAGCAGCTTGAGTGGGACAGGGTGGAGCAATCAGCCCCAGCATTTT.

The gene calls are TRBV6-5 and TRBJ1-2; no firm D call. CDR1 is MNHEY, CDR2 SVGAGI, per germline. CDR3 length: 12 residues. V lost 0 bases, J lost 7 bases, and 6 bases lay in between. The CDR3 spells CASSYSAGGYTF. The CDR3 DNA sequence: TGTGCCAGCAGTTACTCCGCGGGTGGCTACACCTTC.

The chain links TRBV25-1 to TRBJ1-5; perhaps TRBD1 as D (6 bases). CDR1 and CDR2 (germline): MGHDK, SYGVNS. CDR3 length: 16 residues. Trimming left V 2 bases short and J 6 bases short, with 17 bases between. CDR3 bases: TGTGCCAGCAGTGAAGGGAACAGGGTTGAGGGTCAGCCCCAGCATTTT. Translated, it gives CASSEGNRVEGQPQHF.

The CDR3 region is CASSPRTEAFF. CDR3 DNA sequence: TGTGCCAGCAGCCCCCGGACTGAAGCTTTCTTT. The chain carries TRBV7-8 and TRBJ1-1; no firm D call. Trimming left V 5 bases short and J 5 bases short, with 6 bases between. From germline, CDR1 is SGHVS and CDR2 FQNEAQ. CDR3 length: 11 amino acids.

V is TRBV7-9 and J is TRBJ2-3; TRBD2 matches at 8 bases. The CDR3 contains 15 residues. Trimming cost V 4 bases and J 0 bases; bases outside gene matches: 3. In germline, CDR1 is SEHNR, CDR2 FQNEAQ (reference sequence). The CDR3 protein is CASSWTGGSTDTQYF. CDR3 bases: TGTGCCAGCAGCTGGACGGGAGGGAGCACAGATACGCAGTATTTT.

This chain connects TRBV7-2 to TRBJ2-7, with a weak D call TRBD2 (6 bases). Germline assignment: CDR1 SGHTA and CDR2 FQGNSA. This CDR3 is built from 15 residues. The V end lost 1 base, the J end lost 0 bases, and 10 bases lay between the germline ends. For the CDR3, the DNA is TGTGCCAGCAGCTTAGTGCGGGGATACTCCTACGAGCAGTACTTC. Translating it yields CASSLVRGYSYEQYF.

The chain carries TRBV6-5 and TRBJ2-1, with D perhaps matching TRBD2 (5 bases). The germline gives CDR1 MNHEY, CDR2 SVGAGI. This CDR3 spans 15 amino acids. Trimming stripped 0 bases from V and 3 bases from J, with 9 bases between. CDR3 coding DNA: TGTGCCAGCAGTTACTCTGGGAGACTCTACAATGAGCAGTTCTTC. Translating gives CASSYSGRLYNEQFF.

This sequence joins TRBV4-1 and TRBJ2-3; 7 bases are shared with TRBD2. CDR3 length: 17 residues. With V trimmed by 0 bases and J by 2 bases, 8 bases remained unmatched. Germline V lookup: CDR1 MGHRA, CDR2 YSYEKL. As DNA, the CDR3 is TGCGCCAGCAGCCAAGACAAGGAGGGAGGGTCCACAGATACGCAGTATTTT. The encoded protein is CASSQDKEGGSTDTQYF.

The J gene is TRBJ2-7, the V gene TRBV29-1; no definite D call. The CDR3 has 14 amino acids. V lost 7 bases and J lost 6, with 22 bases in between. CDR1 is SQVTM, CDR2 ANQGSEA, per germline. The CDR3 bases are TGCAGCGCCTCCGAGACCCAGACTCTAGGCGAGCAGTACTTC. Its protein product is CSASETQTLGEQYF.

The gene calls are TRBV25-1 and TRBJ1-4; tentatively, D is TRBD1 (5 bases). Trimming removed 7 bases from V and 8 bases from J, with 14 bases in between. In germline, CDR1 is MGHDK, CDR2 SYGVNS. The CDR3 covers 13 residues. For the CDR3, the DNA is TGTGCCAGCACCCCTTCCGGGGGGGAAAAACTGTTTTTT. This codes for CASTPSGGEKLFF.

The gene calls are TRBV28 and TRBJ1-2; TRBD1 matches at 9 bases. The V segment lost 1 base and the J segment 8 bases; nucleotides outside the gene matches: 2. The CDR3 length is 13 residues. Germline loops: CDR1 MDHEN, CDR2 SYDVKM. CDR3 nucleotide sequence: TGTGCCAGCAGTTTATCCGGGACAGGGGGCTACACCTTC. Translation: CASSLSGTGGYTF.

The gene calls are TRBV4-1 and TRBJ2-7; 10 nucleotides agree with TRBD2. The CDR3 extends over 15 amino acids. Germline V CDR1 and CDR2: MGHRA, YSYEKL. The junction had 5 bases not matched to a gene; V was cut back by 1 base and J by 5 bases. CDR3 residues: CASSQASGRGDEQYF. DNA for the CDR3: TGCGCCAGCAGCCAAGCAAGCGGGAGGGGAGACGAGCAGTACTTC.

The chain combines TRBV10-3 with TRBJ1-2; a possible D gene is TRBD1 (5 bases). This CDR3 has 14 amino acids. Germline V lookup: CDR1 ENHRY, CDR2 SYGVKD. Deletions cut 2 bases from V and 4 bases from J, with 11 bases between. The CDR3: CAISESRVSYGYTF. The CDR3 DNA is TGTGCCATCAGTGAGAGCAGGGTCTCCTATGGCTACACCTTC.

The CDR3: CASGQGRGGDEQFF. CDR3 nucleotides: TGTGCCAGCGGCCAAGGAAGGGGTGGGGATGAGCAGTTCTTC. The V gene is TRBV27, the J gene TRBJ2-1, with TRBD1 as a possible D gene (5 bases). Germline CDR1 reads MNHEY; CDR2 reads SMNVEV (reference sequence). CDR3 length: 14 residues. V lost 8 bases to trimming and J lost 8 bases, with 19 bases between them.

This chain links TRBV7-2 with TRBJ2-2, with D possibly TRBD1 on 5 matching bases. V was shortened by 1 base and J by 4 bases, with 10 bases between the two germline ends. Germline V CDR1 and CDR2: SGHTA, FQGNSA. The CDR3 is 15 residues long. CDR3 bases: TGTGCCAGCAGCTTAGTGGTGGGGCGCACCGGGGAGCTGTTTTTT. This codes for CASSLVVGRTGELFF.